This T cell receptor beta chain was captured by sequencing in a study of prognosis after radiotherapy for stage I lung cancer. The authors drew approximately 6.6 milliliters of peripheral blood at each of two time points. Germline lookup yields CDR1 MDHEN and CDR2 SYDVKM. CDR3 size: 15 residues. Trimming left V 6 bases short and J 3 bases short, with 17 bases between. The table lists this clonotype with a few counts. Genomic DNA served as the source from which two-round multiplex PCR generated TCR beta CDR3 amplicons. The authors ran first-round PCR with primers specific to each TRBV and TRBJ gene. TCRdb analysed the multiplex PCR reads with MiXCR anew, one entry per CDR3 protein. Counted here are roughly 18,000 distinct CDR3 sequences, 40% to 50% occurring once; the ten biggest clones make up approximately 40%.

The sequence was collected from a donor aged 50 or older with non-small cell lung cancer. Specimen: PBMCs, collected before or after stereotactic body radiation therapy (not recorded which). J is TRBJ2-5 and V is TRBV28; the D gene is possibly TRBD1 (5 bases). CDR3 sequence reads: CASSSYQGGKETQYF. The CDR3 DNA reads as TGTGCCAGCAGCTCTTATCAGGGCGGTAAAGAGACCCAGTACTTC.